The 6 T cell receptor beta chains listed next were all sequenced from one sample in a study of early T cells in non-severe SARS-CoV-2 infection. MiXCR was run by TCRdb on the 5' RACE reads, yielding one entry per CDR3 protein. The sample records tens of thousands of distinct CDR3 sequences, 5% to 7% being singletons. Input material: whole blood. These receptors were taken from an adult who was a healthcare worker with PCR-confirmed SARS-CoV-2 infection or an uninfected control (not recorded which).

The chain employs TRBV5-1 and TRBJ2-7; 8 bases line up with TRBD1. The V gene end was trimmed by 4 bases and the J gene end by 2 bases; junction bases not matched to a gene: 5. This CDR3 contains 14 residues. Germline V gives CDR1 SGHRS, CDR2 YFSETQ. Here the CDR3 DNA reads TGCGCCAGCAGCCCGAGGGACAGGACCTACGAGCAGTACTTC. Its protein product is CASSPRDRTYEQYF.

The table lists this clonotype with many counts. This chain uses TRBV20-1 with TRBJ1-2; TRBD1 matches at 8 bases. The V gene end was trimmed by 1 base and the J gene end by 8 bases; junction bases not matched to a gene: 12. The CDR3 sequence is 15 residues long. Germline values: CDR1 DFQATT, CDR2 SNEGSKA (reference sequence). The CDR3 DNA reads TGCAGTGCTAGAGCCACACACCGACAGGGGAGAGGCTACACCTTC. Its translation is CSARATHRQGRGYTF.

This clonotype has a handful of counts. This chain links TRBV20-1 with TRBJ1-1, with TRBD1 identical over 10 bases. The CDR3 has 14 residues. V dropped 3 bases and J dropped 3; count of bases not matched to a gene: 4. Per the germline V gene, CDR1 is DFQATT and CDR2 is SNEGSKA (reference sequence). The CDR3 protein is CSARLGQGHTEAFF. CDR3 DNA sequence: TGCAGTGCTAGGCTGGGACAGGGGCACACTGAAGCTTTCTTT.

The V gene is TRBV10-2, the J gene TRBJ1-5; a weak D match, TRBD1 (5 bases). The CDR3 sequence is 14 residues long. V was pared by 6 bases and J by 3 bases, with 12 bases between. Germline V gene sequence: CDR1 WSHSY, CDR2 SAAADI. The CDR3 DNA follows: TGCGCCAGCAGCCGGTCCGGACACAATCAGCCCCAGCATTTT. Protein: CASSRSGHNQPQHF.

The CDR3: CASSKIRRRDTEAFF. CDR3 DNA: TGTGCCAGCAGCAAAATCCGACGGCGAGACACTGAAGCTTTCTTT. This sequence joins TRBV21-1 and TRBJ1-1. TRBV21-1 is marked as a pseudogene. The CDR3 covers 15 residues.

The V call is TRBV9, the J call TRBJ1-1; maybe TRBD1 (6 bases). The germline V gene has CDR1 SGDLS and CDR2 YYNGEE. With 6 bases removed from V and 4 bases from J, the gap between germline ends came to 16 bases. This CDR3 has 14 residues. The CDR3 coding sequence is TGTGCCAGCAACAGGGACTCCCAGAGCACTGAAGCTTTCTTT. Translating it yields CASNRDSQSTEAFF.